The sequence of this T cell receptor (beta chain) was determined in a study of shared clonotypes between healthy human individuals. Background on the study: Three plates were used per donor for CD4 naive, three for CD4 memory, two for CD8 naive and one for CD8 memory. Findings and caveats of the study: Clonotype sharing among donors, it was expected, would be affected by sequencing depth.

V lost 5 bases, J lost 9 bases, and 5 bases stayed unmatched. The CDR3 covers 14 residues. Germline CDR1 SGHTA, CDR2 FQGTGA. As concerns this clone: What it binds is not known.

Participating donors were healthy, HIV-negative adults free of recent acute infections or vaccinations. A CD45RA-negative memory subset and a CD45RA+ naive subset were separated from the CD4+ cells. This table comes from immunoSEQ multiplex PCR, and its TCRdb copy is limited to in-frame clones, with some not included. The sample consists of roughly 700,000 clones, under 80% of them appearing once. The TCR originated in a woman in her twenties or thirties in good health. Sequencing was performed on memory CD4+ T cells sorted from blood. Noted subset: CD45RA-negative fraction. The rearrangement uses TRBV7-3 and TRBJ2-5; 14 bases are a match to TRBD2. The CDR3 spells CASSGGLAGAAQYF. The CDR3 DNA reads TGTGCCAGCAGCGGGGGACTAGCGGGAGCGGCCCAGTACTTC.